This T cell receptor beta chain stems from a study of T cells after posttransplantation cyclophosphamide. Findings and caveats of the study: TRB clonality was highly associated with recipient CMV seropositivity and reactivation. Donor-recipient repertoire similarity was low at 1-2 months, rising over year one. Tissue-infiltrating T cells from skin or gut overlapped little with blood T cells.

Treatment was busulfan-fludarabine conditioning, a marrow graft, and cyclophosphamide on days +3 and +4. The CDR3 runs to 15 residues. The V and J ends lost 0 bases and 2 bases, in that order; junction bases with no gene match: 1. Germline lookup yields CDR1 LGHNA and CDR2 YSLEER. This clone showed up many times. Its antigen is not known. Measured with immunoSEQ multiplex PCR; TCRdb has only the in-frame clones, and not every one. The specimen has over a thousand clones, none found just once. This TCR came from a male patient aged 25 to 39 who received an allogeneic stem cell transplant from a related donor, was CMV-positive, and had acute GVHD only. Some T cells may arise from the graft donor. The genes are TRBV4-3 and TRBJ1-3, with 7 bases fitting TRBD1. The sample consisted of PBMCs, taken after an allogeneic stem cell transplant with post-transplant cyclophosphamide. CDR3 sequence (DNA): TGCGCCAGCAGCCAAGAGGGGACAGCTGGAAACACCATATATTTT. It specifies CASSQEGTAGNTIYF.